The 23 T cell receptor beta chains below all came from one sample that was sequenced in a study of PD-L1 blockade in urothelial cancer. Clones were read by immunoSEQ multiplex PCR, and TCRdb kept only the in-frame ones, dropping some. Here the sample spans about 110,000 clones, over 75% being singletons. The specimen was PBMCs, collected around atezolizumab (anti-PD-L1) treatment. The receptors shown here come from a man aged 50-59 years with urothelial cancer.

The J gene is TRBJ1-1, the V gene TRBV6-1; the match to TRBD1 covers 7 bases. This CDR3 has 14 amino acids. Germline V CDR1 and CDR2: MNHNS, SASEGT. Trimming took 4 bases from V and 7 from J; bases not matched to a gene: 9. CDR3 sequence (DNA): TGTGCCAGCAGTGCCATTACAGGGGAAGTTGAAGCTTTCTTT. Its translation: CASSAITGEVEAFF.

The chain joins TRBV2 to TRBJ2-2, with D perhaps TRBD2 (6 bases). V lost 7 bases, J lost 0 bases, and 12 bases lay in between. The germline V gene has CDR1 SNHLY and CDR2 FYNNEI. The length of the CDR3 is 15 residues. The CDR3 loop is CASKEASANTGELFF. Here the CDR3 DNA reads TGTGCCAGCAAAGAGGCTAGCGCGAACACCGGGGAGCTGTTTTTT.

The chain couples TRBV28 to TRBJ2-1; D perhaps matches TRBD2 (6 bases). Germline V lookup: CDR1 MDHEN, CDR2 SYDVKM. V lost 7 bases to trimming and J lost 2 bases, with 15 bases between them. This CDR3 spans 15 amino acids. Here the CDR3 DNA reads TGTGCCAGCATCATATCCGGGAGCACCTACAATGAGCAGTTCTTC. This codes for CASIISGSTYNEQFF. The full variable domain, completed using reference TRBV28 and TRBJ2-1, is DVKVTQSSRYLVKRTGEKVFLECVQDMDHENMFWYRQDPGLGLRLIYFSYDVKMKEKGDIPEGYSVSREKKERFSLILESASTNQTSMYLCASIISGSTYNEQFFGPGTRLTVL.

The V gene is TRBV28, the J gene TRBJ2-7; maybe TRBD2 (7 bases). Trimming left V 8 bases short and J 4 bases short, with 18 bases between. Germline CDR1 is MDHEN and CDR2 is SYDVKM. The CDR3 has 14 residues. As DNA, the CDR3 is TGTGCCAGCTCCATACCGAGGGGGGGATACGAGCAGTACTTC. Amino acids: CASSIPRGGYEQYF.

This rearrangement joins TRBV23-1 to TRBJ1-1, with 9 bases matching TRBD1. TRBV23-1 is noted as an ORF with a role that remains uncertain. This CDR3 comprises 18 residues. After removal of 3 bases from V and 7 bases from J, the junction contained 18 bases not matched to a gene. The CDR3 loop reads CASSHRDRETPIRDEAFF. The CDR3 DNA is TGCGCCAGCAGTCACCGGGACAGGGAGACCCCTATCCGCGATGAAGCTTTCTTT.

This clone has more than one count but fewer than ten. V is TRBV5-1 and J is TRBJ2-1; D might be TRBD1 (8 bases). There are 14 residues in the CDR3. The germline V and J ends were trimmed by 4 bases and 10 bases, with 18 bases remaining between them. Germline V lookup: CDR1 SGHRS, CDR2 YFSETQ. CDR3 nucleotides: TGCGCCAGCAGCGGGGGGGACAGGACCCACGAGCAGTTCTTC. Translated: CASSGGDRTHEQFF.

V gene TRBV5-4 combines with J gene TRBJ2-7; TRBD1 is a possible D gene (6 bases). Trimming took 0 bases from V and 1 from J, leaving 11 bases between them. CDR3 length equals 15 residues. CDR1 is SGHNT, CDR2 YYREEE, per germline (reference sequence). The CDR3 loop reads CASSLGQGLSYEQYF. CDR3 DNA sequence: TGTGCCAGCAGCTTGGGGCAGGGGCTTTCCTACGAGCAGTACTTC. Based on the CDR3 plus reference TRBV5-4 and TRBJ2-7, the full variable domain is ETGVTQSPTHLIKTRGQQVTLRCSSQSGHNTVSWYQQALGQGPQFIFQYYREEENGRGNFPPRFSGLQFPNYSSELNVNALELDDSALYLCASSLGQGLSYEQYFGPGTRLTVT.

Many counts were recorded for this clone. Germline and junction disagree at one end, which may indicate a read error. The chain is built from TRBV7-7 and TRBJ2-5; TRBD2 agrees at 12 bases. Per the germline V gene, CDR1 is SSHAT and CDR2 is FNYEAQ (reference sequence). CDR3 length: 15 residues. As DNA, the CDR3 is TGTGCTAGCACGCTGACTAGCGGGAGTAGAGAGACCCAGTACTTC. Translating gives CASTLTSGSRETQYF.

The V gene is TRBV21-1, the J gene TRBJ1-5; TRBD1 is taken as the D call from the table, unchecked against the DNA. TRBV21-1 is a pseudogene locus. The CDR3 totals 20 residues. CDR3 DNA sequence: TGTGCCAGCAGCAAAGCGCAGGTGGGGCGGCAGACGTATAGCAATCAGCCCCAGCATTTT. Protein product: CASSKAQVGRQTYSNQPQHF.

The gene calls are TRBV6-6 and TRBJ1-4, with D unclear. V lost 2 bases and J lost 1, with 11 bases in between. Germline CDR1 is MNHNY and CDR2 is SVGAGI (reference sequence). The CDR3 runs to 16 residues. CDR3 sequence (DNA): TGTGCCAGCAGTTACACGGGGTTTATAACTAATGAAAAACTGTTTTTT. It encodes CASSYTGFITNEKLFF.

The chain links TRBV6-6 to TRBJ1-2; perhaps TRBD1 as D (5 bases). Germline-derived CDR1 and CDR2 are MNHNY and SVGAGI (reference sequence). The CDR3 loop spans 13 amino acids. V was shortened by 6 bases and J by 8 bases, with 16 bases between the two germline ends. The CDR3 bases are TGTGCCAGCAGAGGCGACAGCGGAGGGGGCTACACCTTC. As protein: CASRGDSGGGYTF.

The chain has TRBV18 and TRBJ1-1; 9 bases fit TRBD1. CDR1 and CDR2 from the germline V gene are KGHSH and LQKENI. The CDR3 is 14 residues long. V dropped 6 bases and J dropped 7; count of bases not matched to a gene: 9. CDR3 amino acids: CASSTVGQGGEAFF. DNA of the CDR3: TGTGCCAGCTCTACCGTGGGACAGGGCGGTGAAGCTTTCTTT. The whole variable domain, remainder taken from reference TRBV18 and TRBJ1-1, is NAGVMQNPRHLVRRRGQEARLRCSPMKGHSHVYWYRQLPEEGLKFMVYLQKENIIDESGMPKERFSAEFPKEGPSILRIQQVVRGDSAAYFCASSTVGQGGEAFFGQGTRLTVV.

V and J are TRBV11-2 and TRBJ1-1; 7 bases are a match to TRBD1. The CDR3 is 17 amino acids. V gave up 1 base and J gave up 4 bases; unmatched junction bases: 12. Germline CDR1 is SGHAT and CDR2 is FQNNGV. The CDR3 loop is CASSLAHVGRGSTEAFF. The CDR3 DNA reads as TGTGCCAGCAGCTTAGCGCACGTCGGCAGGGGGAGCACTGAAGCTTTCTTT.

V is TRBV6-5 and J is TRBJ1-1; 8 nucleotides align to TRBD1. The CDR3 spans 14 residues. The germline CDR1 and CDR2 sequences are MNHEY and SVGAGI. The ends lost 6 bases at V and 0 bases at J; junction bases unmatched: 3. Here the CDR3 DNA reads TGTGCCAGCAGCGGACAGGGTTTGAACACTGAAGCTTTCTTT. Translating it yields CASSGQGLNTEAFF.

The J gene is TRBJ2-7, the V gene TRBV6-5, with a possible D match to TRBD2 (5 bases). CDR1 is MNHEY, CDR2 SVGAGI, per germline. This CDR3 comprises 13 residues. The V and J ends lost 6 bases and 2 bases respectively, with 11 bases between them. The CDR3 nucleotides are TGTGCCAGCAGCCCACGGGGAACCTACGAGCAGTACTTC. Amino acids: CASSPRGTYEQYF.

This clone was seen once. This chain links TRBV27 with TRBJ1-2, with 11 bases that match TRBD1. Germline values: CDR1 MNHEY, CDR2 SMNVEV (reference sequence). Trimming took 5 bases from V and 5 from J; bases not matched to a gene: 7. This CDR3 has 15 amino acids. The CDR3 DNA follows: TGTGCCAGCAGTCCAGGGACAGGGGGAATTTATGGCTACACCTTC. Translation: CASSPGTGGIYGYTF.

CDR3 in DNA: TGTGCCAGCACCCTCATGAGGGCGAACACTGAAGCTTTCTTT. Its translation: CASTLMRANTEAFF. The V call is TRBV11-2, the J call TRBJ1-1, with D unclear. Trimming pared 7 bases from V and 1 base from J, leaving 13 bases between. This CDR3 comprises 14 residues. From germline, CDR1 is SGHAT and CDR2 FQNNGV.

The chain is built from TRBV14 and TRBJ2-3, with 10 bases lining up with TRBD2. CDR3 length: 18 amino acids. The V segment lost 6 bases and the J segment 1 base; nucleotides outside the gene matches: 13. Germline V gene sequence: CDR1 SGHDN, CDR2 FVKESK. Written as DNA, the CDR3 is TGTGCCAGCAGAAGAATTGGAGCGGGAGGGCCCGGCACAGATACGCAGTATTTT. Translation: CASRRIGAGGPGTDTQYF. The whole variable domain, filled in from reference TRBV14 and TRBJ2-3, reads EAGVTQFPSHSVIEKGQTVTLRCDPISGHDNLYWYRRVMGKEIKFLLHFVKESKQDESGMPNNRFLAERTGGTYSTLKVQPAELEDSGVYFCASRRIGAGGPGTDTQYFGPGTRLTVL.

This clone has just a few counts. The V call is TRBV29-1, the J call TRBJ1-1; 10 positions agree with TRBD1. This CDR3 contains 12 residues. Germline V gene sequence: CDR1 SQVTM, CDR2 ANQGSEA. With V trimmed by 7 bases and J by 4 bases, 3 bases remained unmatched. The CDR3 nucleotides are TGCAGCGGGGGACAGGGGTCCACTGAAGCTTTCTTT. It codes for CSGGQGSTEAFF.

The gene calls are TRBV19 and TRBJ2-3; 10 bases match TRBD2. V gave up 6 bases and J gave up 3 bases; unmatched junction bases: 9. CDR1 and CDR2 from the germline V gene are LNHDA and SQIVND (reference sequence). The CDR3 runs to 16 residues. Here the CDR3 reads CASRKRTSGQTDTQYF. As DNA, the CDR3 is TGTGCCAGTAGAAAGCGGACTAGCGGCCAGACAGATACGCAGTATTTT.

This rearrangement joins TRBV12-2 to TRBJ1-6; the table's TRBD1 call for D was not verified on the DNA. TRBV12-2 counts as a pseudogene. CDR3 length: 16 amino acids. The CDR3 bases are TGTGCAAGTCGCTTTGTTGACAGGGGGGGGAATTCACCCCTCCACTTT. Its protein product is CASRFVDRGGNSPLHF.

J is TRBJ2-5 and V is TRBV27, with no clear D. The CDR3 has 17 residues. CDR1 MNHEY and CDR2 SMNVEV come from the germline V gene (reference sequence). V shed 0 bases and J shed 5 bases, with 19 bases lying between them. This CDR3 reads CASSLSPLGPPGETQYF. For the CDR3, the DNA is TGTGCCAGCAGTTTATCCCCTCTAGGCCCTCCCGGGGAGACCCAGTACTTC.

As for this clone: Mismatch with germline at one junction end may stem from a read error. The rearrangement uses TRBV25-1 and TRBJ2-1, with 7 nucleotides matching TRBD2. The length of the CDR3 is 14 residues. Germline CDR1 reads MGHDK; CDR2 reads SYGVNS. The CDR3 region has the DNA TGTGCCAGCAGTGAACTAGCGGTTTACAACGAGCAGTTCTTC. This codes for CASSELAVYNEQFF.